The 26 T cell receptor beta chains presented below share a single source sample, sequenced in a study of blood T cell repertoires in COVID-19. The repertoire was sequenced with immunoSEQ multiplex PCR; TCRdb's copy has only in-frame clones and lacks some. The data contain around 80,000 clones, around 90% of them singletons. The material sequenced was peripheral blood. The source is a woman older than 75 with acute or convalescent COVID-19.

This chain connects TRBV15 to TRBJ2-3, with 14 positions matching TRBD2. The CDR3 extends over 18 amino acids. V lost 3 bases and J lost 2; bases outside the gene matches: 7. CDR1 is LNHNV and CDR2 is YYDKDF in the germline V gene (reference sequence). The CDR3 spells CATSSPGTSGGPTDTQYF. CDR3 in DNA: TGTGCCACCAGCAGTCCTGGGACTAGCGGGGGACCCACAGATACGCAGTATTTT.

The gene calls are TRBV7-2 and TRBJ1-2; TRBD1 aligns across 7 bases. J lost 7 bases, V lost 5 bases, and 10 bases had no gene match. CDR1 SGHTA and CDR2 FQGNSA come from the germline V gene. CDR3 length: 14 residues. The CDR3 region is CASSEGQPLSGYTF. CDR3 DNA sequence: TGTGCCAGCAGCGAGGGACAGCCTCTATCTGGCTACACCTTC.

The rearrangement joins TRBV5-1 to TRBJ2-1; 7 bases are shared with TRBD2. CDR1 SGHRS and CDR2 YFSETQ come from the germline V gene. This CDR3 region has 13 residues. V trimming: 0 bases; J trimming: 9 bases; junction bases outside the gene matches: 3. Here the CDR3 reads CASSLVSGGEQFF. CDR3 nucleotides: TGCGCCAGCAGCTTGGTGTCGGGGGGTGAGCAGTTCTTC. The whole variable domain, filled in from reference TRBV5-1 and TRBJ2-1, reads KAGVTQTPRYLIKTRGQQVTLSCSPISGHRSVSWYQQTPGQGLQFLFEYFSETQRNKGNFPGRFSGRQFSNSRSEMNVSTLELGDSALYLCASSLVSGGEQFFGPGTRLTVL.

This chain uses TRBV20-1 with TRBJ1-2; TRBD1 agrees at 7 bases. The CDR3 length is 11 residues. The V gene end was trimmed by 6 bases and the J gene end by 6 bases; junction bases not matched to a gene: 4. The germline V gene encodes CDR1 DFQATT and CDR2 SNEGSKA (reference sequence). DNA of the CDR3: TGCAGTGCGAACCAGGGGGATGGCTACACCTTC. Amino acid sequence: CSANQGDGYTF.

The rearrangement joins TRBV13 to TRBJ1-2; D gene unclear. CDR1 is PRHDT and CDR2 is FYEKMQ in the germline V gene (reference sequence). CDR3 length: 13 amino acids. V lost 2 bases to trimming and J lost 0 bases, with 4 bases between them. The CDR3 nucleotides are TGTGCCAGCAGCTTACCAGCTAACTATGGCTACACCTTC. Protein product: CASSLPANYGYTF.

The V call is TRBV19, the J call TRBJ1-1; 10 nucleotides align to TRBD1. This CDR3 has 15 residues. V gave up 3 bases and J gave up 6 bases; unmatched junction bases: 7. Germline V gene data show CDR1 as LNHDA and CDR2 as SQIVND (reference sequence). The CDR3 region has the DNA TGTGCCAGTAGTATTAATGGACAGGGGGTGGCTGAAGCTTTCTTT. This sequence encodes CASSINGQGVAEAFF.

The genes are TRBV19 and TRBJ1-2, with D perhaps TRBD1 (6 bases). There are 15 residues in the CDR3. The V end was cut by 0 bases, the J end by 4 bases, with 12 bases between. CDR1 LNHDA and CDR2 SQIVND come from the germline V gene (reference sequence). The CDR3 reads CASSIDAGQLYGYTF. The CDR3, as DNA: TGTGCCAGTAGTATAGACGCCGGACAGCTCTATGGCTACACCTTC.

The gene calls are TRBV7-9 and TRBJ2-1; possible D gene TRBD1, 7 bases. The CDR3 totals 17 residues. Trimming shortened V by 5 bases and J by 8 bases, and 25 bases separated the two germline ends. Germline CDR1 reads SEHNR; CDR2 reads FQNEAQ (reference sequence). CDR3 nucleotides: TGTGCCAGCAGCCCAGACCTCGGCAGGGGGGATGTCTATGAGCAGTTCTTC. Encoded protein: CASSPDLGRGDVYEQFF.

V and J are TRBV9 and TRBJ1-1; D not certain. Per germline, CDR1 SGDLS and CDR2 YYNGEE. Trimming took off 0 bases at V and 4 bases at J, with 10 bases between the two ends. The CDR3 extends over 14 amino acids. DNA of the CDR3: TGTGCCAGCAGCGTAGTCCAGGATGGCACTGAAGCTTTCTTT. Translating gives CASSVVQDGTEAFF.

The CDR3 DNA reads as TGTGCCATCAGTGAGGAAGGACTGAAATCCTACGAGCAGTACTTC. Its translation is CAISEEGLKSYEQYF. V usage is TRBV10-3 and J usage is TRBJ2-7; a possible D gene is TRBD2 (5 bases). The CDR3 is 15 residues long. The germline CDR1 and CDR2 sequences are ENHRY and SYGVKD. V gave up 2 bases and J gave up 1 base, with 12 bases separating them.

The sample holds one count of this clone. The chain employs TRBV6-2 or TRBV6-3 and TRBJ1-5; 8 positions agree with TRBD1. Germline trimming cut 5 bases from V and 7 bases from J; bases unmatched to any gene: 13. CDR3 length: 16 residues. CDR1 and CDR2 from the germline V gene are MNHEY and SVGEGT. The CDR3 DNA is TGTGCCAGCAGTCCCCTACCGGACAGGGCTGGGCAGCCCCAGCATTTT. Protein sequence: CASSPLPDRAGQPQHF.

The chain joins TRBV5-5 to TRBJ2-1, with TRBD2 matching 8 bases. The ends lost 4 bases at V and 7 bases at J; junction bases unmatched: 4. The CDR3 covers 13 residues. Germline CDR1 and CDR2: SGHKS and YYEKEE (reference sequence). As DNA, the CDR3 is TGTGCCAGCAGCCGGACTAGCTTTAATGAGCAGTTCTTC. Its protein product is CASSRTSFNEQFF.

The chain employs TRBV30 and TRBJ1-4; D is possibly TRBD1 (5 bases). Per germline, CDR1 GTSNPN and CDR2 SVGIG (reference sequence). This CDR3 comprises 15 residues. V gave up 4 bases and J gave up 1 base, with 13 bases separating them. CDR3 loop: CAWNTGLGTNEKLFF. The CDR3 nucleotides read TGTGCCTGGAACACAGGTTTAGGAACTAATGAAAAACTGTTTTTT. Based on the CDR3 plus reference TRBV30 and TRBJ1-4, the full variable domain is SQTIHQWPATLVQPVGSPLSLECTVEGTSNPNLYWYRQAAGRGLQLLFYSVGIGQISSEVPQNLSASRPQDRQFILSSKKLLLSDSGFYLCAWNTGLGTNEKLFFGSGTQLSVL.

CDR3 nucleotides: TGTGCCAGCAGTAAAAGCGGTTTATCCTACGAGCAGTACTTC. Amino acid sequence: CASSKSGLSYEQYF. The rearrangement links TRBV6-2 or TRBV6-3 to TRBJ2-7, with D possibly matching TRBD2 (5 bases). Trimming took off 5 bases at V and 1 base at J, with 12 bases between the two ends. The CDR3 runs to 14 residues. Germline CDR1 is MNHEY and CDR2 is SVGEGT.

The chain joins TRBV12-5 to TRBJ1-5; D gene unclear. Trimming stripped 6 bases from V and 4 bases from J, with 4 bases between. This CDR3 has 11 residues. Looked up from germline, CDR1 is LGHNT and CDR2 is FRNRAP. The CDR3 loop reads CASGYNQPQHF. The CDR3 nucleotides read TGTGCTAGTGGGTATAATCAGCCCCAGCATTTT.

This chain connects TRBV10-1 to TRBJ1-2; the match to TRBD1 covers 10 bases. Germline CDR1 reads WNHNN; CDR2 reads SYGVQD (reference sequence). V dropped 8 bases and J dropped 4; count of bases not matched to a gene: 1. The CDR3 runs 12 residues. The CDR3 DNA reads TGCGCCAGCCGGGACAGGGGCTATGGCTACACCTTC. Protein: CASRDRGYGYTF.

The chain uses TRBV13 and TRBJ2-3; maybe TRBD2 (6 bases). This CDR3 is built from 15 residues. Germline V lookup: CDR1 PRHDT, CDR2 FYEKMQ (reference sequence). Trimming took off 4 bases at V and 3 bases at J, with 14 bases between the two ends. DNA of the CDR3: TGTGCCAGCAGCTCTGGAGGGCTTAGAACAGATACGCAGTATTTT. Encoded protein: CASSSGGLRTDTQYF.

This clone came up once. The chain couples TRBV15 to TRBJ2-4; 8 bases fit TRBD1. The J segment lost 5 bases and the V segment lost 3 bases, leaving 9 bases of the junction unmatched. CDR1 and CDR2 (germline): LNHNV, YYDKDF (reference sequence). CDR3 length equals 16 residues. This chain's CDR3 is CATSRATGTGQNIQYF. In nucleotides, the CDR3 is TGTGCCACCAGCAGGGCCACTGGGACAGGACAAAACATTCAGTACTTC. The complete variable domain, with remaining parts taken from reference TRBV15 and TRBJ2-4, reads DAMVIQNPRYQVTQFGKPVTLSCSQTLNHNVMYWYQQKSSQAPKLLFHYYDKDFNNEADTPDNFQSRRPNTSFCFLDIRSPGLGDTAMYLCATSRATGTGQNIQYFGAGTRLSVL.

The rearrangement links TRBV4-2 to TRBJ1-3, with a tentative D call TRBD1 (6 bases). V was cut by 6 bases and J by 1 base, with 16 bases left in between. In germline, CDR1 is LGHNA, CDR2 YNFKEQ. This CDR3 is 16 amino acids long. This CDR3 is CASSRQHRVSGNTIYF. CDR3 sequence (DNA): TGTGCCAGCAGTCGTCAGCACAGGGTTTCTGGAAACACCATATATTTT.

The chain couples TRBV7-9 to TRBJ1-1, with 10 bases aligning to TRBD1. V shed 5 bases and J 4 bases; nucleotides not matched to a gene: 10. The CDR3 is 16 amino acids. CDR1 is SEHNR, CDR2 FQNEAQ, per germline (reference sequence). CDR3 DNA sequence: TGTGCCAGCAGCCAGCGACAGGGGGCGGCGGGCACTGAAGCTTTCTTT. It is translated as CASSQRQGAAGTEAFF.

The rearrangement joins TRBV6-2 or TRBV6-3 to TRBJ2-3; 9 bases are shared with TRBD2. J was trimmed by 0 bases and V by 0 bases; bases with no gene match: 4. CDR1 MNHEY and CDR2 SVGEGT come from the germline V gene. This CDR3 contains 17 residues. CDR3 amino acids: CASSYSSGGLSTDTQYF. The CDR3 DNA follows: TGTGCCAGCAGTTACTCCAGCGGGGGGCTCAGCACAGATACGCAGTATTTT.

In its sample, this clone was seen once. V is TRBV19 and J is TRBJ2-1; D unclear. CDR1 LNHDA and CDR2 SQIVND come from the germline V gene (reference sequence). The CDR3 is made up of 14 amino acids. V was shortened by 1 base and J by 5 bases, with 9 bases between the two germline ends. CDR3 loop: CASSIGSPNNEQFF. The CDR3, as DNA: TGTGCCAGTAGTATAGGATCTCCTAACAATGAGCAGTTCTTC.

The chain recombines TRBV21-1 with TRBJ2-2; the table's D gene call, TRBD1, was not cross checked with the DNA. TRBV21-1 is a recognized pseudogene. The CDR3 has 16 amino acids. CDR3 residues: CASPSHPGHITGELFF. The CDR3 DNA is TGTGCCAGCCCGAGTCATCCGGGACATATCACCGGGGAGCTGTTTTTT.

The J gene is TRBJ1-1, the V gene TRBV5-5; D unresolved. Germline lookup yields CDR1 SGHKS and CDR2 YYEKEE (reference sequence). The CDR3 is 13 amino acids. V was clipped by 0 bases and J by 6 bases, with 9 bases between them. The CDR3, as DNA: TGTGCCAGCAGCTTGGTGGCAAACCCTGAAGCTTTCTTT. Its protein is CASSLVANPEAFF. The whole variable domain, remainder taken from reference TRBV5-5 and TRBJ1-1, is DAGVTQSPTHLIKTRGQQVTLRCSPISGHKSVSWYQQVLGQGPQFIFQYYEKEERGRGNFPDRFSARQFPNYSSELNVNALLLGDSALYLCASSLVANPEAFFGQGTRLTVV.

J is TRBJ1-5 and V is TRBV19, with 9 bases fitting TRBD1. In germline, CDR1 is LNHDA, CDR2 SQIVND (reference sequence). The CDR3 runs 17 residues. Germline trimming cut 2 bases from V and 1 base from J; bases unmatched to any gene: 6. CDR3 bases: TGTGCCAGTAGTATACGGGGACAGGGCGGGAGCAATCAGCCCCAGCATTTT. Translating it yields CASSIRGQGGSNQPQHF.

V gene TRBV29-1 combines with J gene TRBJ1-2; possible D gene TRBD1, 5 bases. The CDR3 has 13 amino acids. The germline V gene has CDR1 SQVTM and CDR2 ANQGSEA. V gave up 0 bases and J gave up 3 bases, with 8 bases separating them. The CDR3, as DNA: TGCAGCGTTGAAGATAGGGGTTACTATGGCTACACCTTC. This encodes CSVEDRGYYGYTF.